The T cell receptor beta chain under discussion was sequenced for a study of blood T cell repertoires in COVID-19. Measured with immunoSEQ multiplex PCR; TCRdb has only the in-frame clones, and not every one. The sample lists approximately 230,000 clones; roughly 88% were seen once. This clone was detected a few times. The receptor was derived from a woman aged 25-40 years with COVID-19, enrolled during active disease. Sequences were obtained from peripheral blood.

DNA for the CDR3: TGCGCCAGCAGCCAAGATAAGGGGTTCTTCAATGAGCAGTTCTTC. The encoded protein is CASSQDKGFFNEQFF. The chain is built from TRBV4-3 and TRBJ2-1, with TRBD1 as a possible D gene (5 bases). Trimming took off 0 bases at V and 6 bases at J, with 12 bases between the two ends. Germline CDR1 and CDR2: LGHNA and YSLEER. The CDR3 has 15 amino acids.